This T cell receptor (beta chain) is drawn from a study of blood T cell repertoires in COVID-19. From germline, CDR1 is SGHRS and CDR2 YFSETQ. Trimming pared 4 bases from V and 1 base from J, leaving 4 bases between. The CDR3 consists of 12 residues. Sequenced by immunoSEQ multiplex PCR; TCRdb stores in-frame clones only, minus some. The sample lists about 140,000 clones; 80% to 90% were seen once. The sequence came from a woman in her forties or fifties with acute or convalescent COVID-19. The rearrangement links TRBV5-1 to TRBJ2-3; D unresolved. Sequenced: peripheral blood. The DNA of the CDR3 is TGCGCCAGCAGCACAGGCACAGATACGCAGTATTTT. Encoded protein: CASSTGTDTQYF.